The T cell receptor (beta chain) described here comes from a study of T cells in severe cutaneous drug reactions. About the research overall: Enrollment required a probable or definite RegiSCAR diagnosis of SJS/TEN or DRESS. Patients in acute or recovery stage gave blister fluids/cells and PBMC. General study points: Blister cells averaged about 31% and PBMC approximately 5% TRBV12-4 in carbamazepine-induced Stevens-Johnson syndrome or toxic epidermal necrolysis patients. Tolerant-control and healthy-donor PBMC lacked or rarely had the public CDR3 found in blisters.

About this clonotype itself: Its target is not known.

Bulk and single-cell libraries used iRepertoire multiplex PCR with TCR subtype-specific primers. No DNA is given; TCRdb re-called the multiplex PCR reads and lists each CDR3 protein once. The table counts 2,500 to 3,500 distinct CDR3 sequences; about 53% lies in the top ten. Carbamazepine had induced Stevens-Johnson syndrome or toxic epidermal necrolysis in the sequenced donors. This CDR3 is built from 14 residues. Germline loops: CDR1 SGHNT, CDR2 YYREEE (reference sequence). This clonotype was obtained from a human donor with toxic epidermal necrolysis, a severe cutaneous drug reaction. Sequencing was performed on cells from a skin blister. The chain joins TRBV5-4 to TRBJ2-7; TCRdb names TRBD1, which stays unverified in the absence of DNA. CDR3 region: CASSVGGTGVEQYF.